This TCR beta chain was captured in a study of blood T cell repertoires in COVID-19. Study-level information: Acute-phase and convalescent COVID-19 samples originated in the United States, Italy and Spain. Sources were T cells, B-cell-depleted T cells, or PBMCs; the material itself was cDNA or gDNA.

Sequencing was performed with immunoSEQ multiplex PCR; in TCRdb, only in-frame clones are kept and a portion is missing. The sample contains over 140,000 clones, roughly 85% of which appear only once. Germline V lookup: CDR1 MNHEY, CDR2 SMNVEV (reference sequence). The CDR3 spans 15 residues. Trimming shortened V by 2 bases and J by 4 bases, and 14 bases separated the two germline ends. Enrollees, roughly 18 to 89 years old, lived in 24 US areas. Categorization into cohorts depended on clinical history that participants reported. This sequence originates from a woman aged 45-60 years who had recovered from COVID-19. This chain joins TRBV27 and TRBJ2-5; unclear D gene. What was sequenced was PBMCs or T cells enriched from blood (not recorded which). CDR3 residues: CASSLGGSRLETQYF. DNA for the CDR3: TGTGCCAGCAGTTTAGGCGGAAGTCGCCTAGAGACCCAGTACTTC.